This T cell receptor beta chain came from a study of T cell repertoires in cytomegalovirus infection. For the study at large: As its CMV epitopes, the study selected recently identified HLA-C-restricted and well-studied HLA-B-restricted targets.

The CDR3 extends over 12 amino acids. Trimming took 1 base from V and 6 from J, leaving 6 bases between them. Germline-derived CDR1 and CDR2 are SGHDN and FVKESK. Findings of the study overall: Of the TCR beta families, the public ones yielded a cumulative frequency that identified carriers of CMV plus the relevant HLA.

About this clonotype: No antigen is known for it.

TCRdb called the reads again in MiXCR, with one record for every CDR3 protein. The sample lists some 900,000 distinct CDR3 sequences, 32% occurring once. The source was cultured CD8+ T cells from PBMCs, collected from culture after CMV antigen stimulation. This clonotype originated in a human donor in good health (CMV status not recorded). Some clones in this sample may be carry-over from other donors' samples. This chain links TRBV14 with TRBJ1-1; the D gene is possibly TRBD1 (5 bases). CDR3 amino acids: CASSQVGAEAFF. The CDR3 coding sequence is TGTGCCAGCAGCCAAGTGGGGGCTGAAGCTTTCTTT.